This T cell receptor beta chain was captured in a study of blood T cell repertoires in COVID-19. Per the authors' pipeline: Amplification of reference gene primers provided the estimated nucleated cell counts. The table came from immunoSEQ multiplex PCR; TCRdb's copy has only in-frame clones and leaves some out. V and J calls and clone size come straight from that table; D and trimming were deduced from the DNA. The table records about 160,000 clones, around 90% of them present only once. The trim removed 3 bases at V and 7 bases at J, leaving 6 bases unmatched. The CDR3 totals 14 residues. Per germline, CDR1 SGHTA and CDR2 FQGNSA. This clone was found once. One Seattle source followed patients from active infection through their disease course.

The genes are TRBV7-2 and TRBJ2-5; 9 bases align to TRBD1. The specimen was peripheral blood. The receptor comes from a man between 60 and 75 years old with COVID-19, enrolled during active disease. CDR3 loop: CASSFPGQGMTQYF. CDR3 DNA sequence: TGTGCCAGCAGCTTCCCCGGACAGGGGATGACCCAGTACTTC.